Listed below are T cell receptor beta chains from one sample, sequenced in a study of shared clonotypes between healthy human individuals. The data were produced by immunoSEQ multiplex PCR, yet TCRdb's version contains in-frame clones alone and is incomplete. The repertoire holds millions of clones, 90% to 95% seen once, with around 0.13% in the top ten. Sequenced: naive CD4+ T cells sorted from blood. These receptors were obtained from a man between 18 and 35 years old in good health. CDR3s include the opening cysteine and the closing phenylalanine or tryptophan. D genes are given only for firm matches. Rows give clone size only sometimes, using once, few, many, or a class for an expanded clone.

D gene	V gene	CDR3 length	clone size	J gene	CDR3 protein	CDR3 DNA
.	TRBV5-1	16	.	TRBJ2-3	CASSLARGPSTDTQYF	TGCGCCAGCAGCCTGGCACGGGGCCCTAGCACAGATACGCAGTATTTT
TRBD2	TRBV18	15	.	TRBJ2-5	CASSLLTSHQETQYF	TGTGCCAGCTCATTACTGACTAGCCACCAAGAGACCCAGTACTTC
TRBD1	TRBV4-1	15	.	TRBJ2-7	CASSQAGTGVYEQYF	TGCGCCAGCAGCCAAGCCGGGACAGGGGTTTACGAGCAGTACTTC
.	TRBV19	13	.	TRBJ1-1	CASGSNLNTEAFF	TGTGCCAGTGGCAGCAACTTGAACACTGAAGCTTTCTTT
TRBD2	TRBV10-3	16	once	TRBJ2-6	CAIGRVEGSGANVLTF	TGTGCCATCGGGAGGGTTGAAGGCTCTGGGGCCAACGTCCTGACTTTC
.	TRBV15	13	.	TRBJ1-3	CATSRVTGNTIYF	TGTGCCACCAGCAGAGTTACCGGAAACACCATATATTTT
TRBD1	TRBV10-3	15	.	TRBJ2-2	CAISDDRAGTGELFF	TGTGCCATCAGCGACGACAGGGCCGGGACCGGGGAGCTGTTTTTT
.	TRBV19	14	.	TRBJ2-1	CASRSPSSYNEQFF	TGTGCCAGTAGGAGTCCTAGCTCCTACAATGAGCAGTTCTTC
.	TRBV21-1	15	.	TRBJ2-2	CASSKGSTNTGELFF	TGTGCCAGCAGCAAAGGGAGTACGAACACCGGGGAGCTGTTTTTT
.	TRBV10-3	11	.	TRBJ2-2	CAISDVGELFF	TGTGCCATCAGTGACGTCGGGGAGCTGTTTTTT
.	TRBV11-2	17	.	TRBJ2-7	CASSSNDWSRISYEQYF	TGTGCCAGCAGCAGCAACGATTGGAGTCGGATATCCTACGAGCAGTACTTC
TRBD1	TRBV30	15	.	TRBJ1-6	CAWSPGGSYNSPLHF	TGTGCCTGGAGTCCAGGGGGTTCCTATAATTCACCCCTCCACTTT
TRBD1	TRBV30	15	.	TRBJ1-3	CAWSDRGRGGNTIYF	TGTGCCTGGAGCGACAGGGGGCGCGGTGGAAACACCATATATTTT
.	TRBV4-3	15	.	TRBJ2-7	CASSDHGQRNYEQYF	TGCGCCAGCAGCGATCACGGTCAGCGGAACTACGAGCAGTACTTC
.	TRBV30	15	.	TRBJ2-3	CAWSGTPTSTDTQYF	TGTGCCTGGAGTGGGACTCCGACTAGCACAGATACGCAGTATTTT
.	TRBV18	13	.	TRBJ1-4	CASSPQNNEKLFF	TGTGCCAGCTCACCCCAGAATAATGAAAAACTGTTTTTT
TRBD1	TRBV5-1	15	.	TRBJ1-6	CASSPRDRDNSPLHF	TGCGCCAGCAGCCCACGGGACAGGGATAATTCACCCCTCCACTTT
TRBD1	TRBV6-5	15	few	TRBJ2-7	CASRPTGADNYEQYF	TGTGCCAGCAGGCCAACAGGGGCTGATAACTACGAGCAGTACTTC
TRBD1	TRBV6-1	15	.	TRBJ1-4	CASSGGDSTNEKLFF	TGTGCCAGCAGTGGAGGGGACAGTACGAATGAAAAACTGTTTTTT
.	TRBV7-2	14	.	TRBJ2-2	CASSSTGFTGELFF	TGTGCCAGCAGCTCCACAGGGTTCACCGGGGAGCTGTTTTTT
.	TRBV29-1	12	.	TRBJ2-5	CSVAEGPGTQYF	TGCAGCGTCGCGGAGGGTCCAGGGACCCAGTACTTC
.	TRBV7-2	15	.	TRBJ2-7	CASSLNGGISYEQYF	TGTGCCAGCAGCTTAAACGGGGGCATCTCCTACGAGCAGTACTTC
TRBD1	TRBV5-5	14	.	TRBJ1-6	CASSLDRGDSPLHF	TGTGCCAGCAGCTTGGACAGGGGGGATTCACCCCTCCACTTT
.	TRBV5-1	16	.	TRBJ2-3	CASRQLRDTSTDTQYF	TGCGCCAGCAGACAACTACGGGACACGAGCACAGATACGCAGTATTTT
TRBD1	TRBV9	16	.	TRBJ1-4	CASSVRQGAEGEKLFF	TGTGCCAGCAGCGTTAGACAGGGGGCAGAGGGTGAAAAACTGTTTTTT
.	TRBV29-1	14	.	TRBJ2-5	CSVEAGPYQETQYF	TGCAGCGTGGAGGCGGGGCCGTACCAAGAGACCCAGTACTTC
TRBD1	TRBV18	16	once	TRBJ1-4	CASSPQGTGNNEKLFF	TGTGCCAGCTCACCGCAAGGGACAGGCAATAATGAAAAACTGTTTTTT
.	TRBV10-3	15	.	TRBJ2-1	CAISDTGGSYNEQFF	TGTGCCATCAGTGATACAGGAGGGTCCTACAATGAGCAGTTCTTC
TRBD1	TRBV5-6	19	.	TRBJ2-7	CASSLEGLGQGPNSYEQYF	TGTGCCAGCAGCTTGGAGGGCCTCGGACAGGGACCGAATTCCTACGAGCAGTACTTC
TRBD2	TRBV19	15	.	TRBJ2-7	CASSIMTSGDYEQYF	TGTGCCAGTAGTATAATGACTAGCGGGGACTACGAGCAGTACTTC
TRBD1	TRBV6-5	14	.	TRBJ1-2	CASSEWTGGKGYTF	TGTGCCAGCTCTGAGTGGACAGGGGGTAAGGGCTACACCTTC
TRBD1	TRBV18	14	.	TRBJ2-1	CASSPDRARGEQFF	TGTGCCAGCTCACCGGACAGGGCACGGGGTGAGCAGTTCTTC
TRBD2	TRBV4-1	14	.	TRBJ2-3	CASSPTSGFYTQYF	TGCGCCAGCAGCCCGACTAGCGGGTTCTATACGCAGTATTTT
.	TRBV4-1	11	.	TRBJ1-2	CASSQEARYTF	TGCGCCAGCAGCCAAGAGGCGCGCTACACCTTC
TRBD2	TRBV6-1	17	.	TRBJ2-3	CASSEATSAFITDTQYF	TGTGCCAGCAGTGAAGCGACTAGCGCCTTCATCACAGATACGCAGTATTTT
.	TRBV6-4	15	.	TRBJ2-1	CASSDRGTPSDEQFF	TGTGCCAGCAGTGATAGGGGCACCCCTTCGGATGAGCAGTTCTTC
TRBD1	TRBV11-2	15	.	TRBJ2-2	CASSLGQGFTGELFF	TGTGCCAGCAGCTTAGGACAGGGGTTCACCGGGGAGCTGTTTTTT
.	TRBV5-1	17	once	TRBJ2-4	CASSSSGAHLAKNIQYF	TGCGCCAGCAGCTCATCAGGGGCCCACCTAGCCAAAAACATTCAGTACTTC
TRBD1	TRBV7-9	16	.	TRBJ2-3	CASSATGGIGTDTQYF	TGTGCCAGCAGTGCTACAGGGGGCATCGGTACAGATACGCAGTATTTT
.	TRBV2	14	.	TRBJ1-4	CASTPWGTNEKLFF	TGTGCCAGCACCCCATGGGGGACTAATGAAAAACTGTTTTTT
.	TRBV2	14	once	TRBJ1-2	CASRAQGFGYGYTF	TGTGCCAGCAGGGCCCAGGGGTTCGGCTATGGCTACACCTTC
TRBD2	TRBV7-2	13	once	TRBJ2-7	CASSITAGYEQYF	TGTGCCAGCAGCATCACAGCGGGGTACGAGCAGTACTTC
.	TRBV30	13	.	TRBJ2-5	CAWAAEGWATQYF	TGTGCCTGGGCCGCGGAAGGGTGGGCGACCCAGTACTTC
.	TRBV27	15	.	TRBJ1-6	CASSLSRPPNSPLHF	TGTGCCAGCAGTTTATCGAGGCCCCCTAATTCACCCCTCCACTTT
.	TRBV5-1	17	.	TRBJ2-6	CASSLGSGNSGANVLTF	TGCGCCAGCAGCTTGGGGTCGGGCAACTCTGGGGCCAACGTCCTGACTTTC
.	TRBV19	15	.	TRBJ2-7	CASSTGRQPTYEQYF	TGTGCCAGTAGTACCGGGAGACAGCCTACCTACGAGCAGTACTTC
.	TRBV5-1	15	.	TRBJ2-7	CASSLVGGKGHEQYF	TGCGCCAGCAGCTTGGTCGGCGGGAAAGGCCACGAGCAGTACTTC
.	TRBV2	14	.	TRBJ1-4	CASSDQGLGEKLFF	TGTGCCAGCAGTGACCAGGGGTTGGGCGAAAAACTGTTTTTT
.	TRBV5-1	15	.	TRBJ1-5	CASSLGVGSNQPQHF	TGCGCCAGCAGCTTAGGGGTGGGTAGCAATCAGCCCCAGCATTTT
TRBD2	TRBV7-9	15	.	TRBJ2-1	CASSSGLAGVGEQFF	TGTGCCAGCAGCTCCGGACTAGCGGGAGTCGGTGAGCAGTTCTTC
.	TRBV6-1	13	.	TRBJ1-5	CASRARGSQPQHF	TGTGCCAGCAGGGCCCGAGGCAGCCAGCCCCAGCATTTT
TRBD1	TRBV23-1	17	.	TRBJ2-2	CASSQSRGQGRAGELFF	TGCGCCAGCAGTCAATCGAGGGGACAGGGAAGGGCCGGGGAGCTGTTTTTT
TRBD1	TRBV10-3	16	.	TRBJ1-1	CAITPGQGLSNTEAFF	TGTGCCATCACCCCGGGACAGGGGTTGTCGAACACTGAAGCTTTCTTT
.	TRBV4-1	15	.	TRBJ1-6	CASSLTGLGDSPLHF	TGCGCCAGCAGCCTAACAGGACTTGGGGATTCACCCCTCCACTTT
.	TRBV30	14	.	TRBJ1-5	CAWSGDTGNQPQHF	TGTGCCTGGAGTGGGGACACCGGCAATCAGCCCCAGCATTTT
.	TRBV7-8	13	.	TRBJ2-5	CASSFRAQETQYF	TGTGCCAGCAGCTTTCGGGCCCAAGAGACCCAGTACTTC
TRBD1	TRBV10-2	15	.	TRBJ2-1	CASSWDSGDYNEQFF	TGCGCCAGCAGTTGGGACAGCGGAGACTACAATGAGCAGTTCTTC
.	TRBV10-1	15	.	TRBJ2-2	CASSGGVGNTGELFF	TGCGCCAGCAGTGGTGGAGTGGGGAACACCGGGGAGCTGTTTTTT
.	TRBV4-1	16	once	TRBJ2-5	CASSQEDRPGSLTQYF	TGCGCCAGCAGCCAAGAGGATAGGCCGGGGTCACTGACCCAGTACTTC